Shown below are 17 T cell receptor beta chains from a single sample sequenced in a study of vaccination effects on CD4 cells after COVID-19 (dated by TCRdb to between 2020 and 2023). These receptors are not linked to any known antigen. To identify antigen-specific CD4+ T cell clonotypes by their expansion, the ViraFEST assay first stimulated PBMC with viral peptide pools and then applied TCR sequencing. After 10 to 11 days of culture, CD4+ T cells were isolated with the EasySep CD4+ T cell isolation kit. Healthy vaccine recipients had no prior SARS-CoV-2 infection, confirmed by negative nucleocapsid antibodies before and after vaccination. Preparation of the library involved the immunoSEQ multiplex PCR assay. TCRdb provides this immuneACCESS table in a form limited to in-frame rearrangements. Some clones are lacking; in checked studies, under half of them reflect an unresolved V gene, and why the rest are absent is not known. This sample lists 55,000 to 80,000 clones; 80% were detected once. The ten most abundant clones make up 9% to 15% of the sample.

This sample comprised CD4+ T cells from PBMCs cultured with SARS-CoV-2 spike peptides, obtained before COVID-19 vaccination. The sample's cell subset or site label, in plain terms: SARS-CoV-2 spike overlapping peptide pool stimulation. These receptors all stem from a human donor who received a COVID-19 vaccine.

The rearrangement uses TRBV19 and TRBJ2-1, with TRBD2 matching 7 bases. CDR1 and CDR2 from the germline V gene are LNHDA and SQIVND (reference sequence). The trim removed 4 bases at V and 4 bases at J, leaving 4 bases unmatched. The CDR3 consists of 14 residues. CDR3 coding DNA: TGTGCCAGTAGTAAGGGGAGGGGTTACAATGAGCAGTTCTTC. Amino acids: CASSKGRGYNEQFF.

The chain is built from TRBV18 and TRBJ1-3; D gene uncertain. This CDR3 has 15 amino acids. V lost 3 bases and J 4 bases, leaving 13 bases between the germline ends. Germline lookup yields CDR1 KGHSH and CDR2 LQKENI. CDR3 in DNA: TGTGCCAGCTCACCTTTAGCAGAATCGGGAAACACCATATATTTT. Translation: CASSPLAESGNTIYF.

CDR3 sequence reads: CASTSGNYGYTF. The CDR3 DNA follows: TGTGCCAGCACCTCCGGAAACTATGGCTACACCTTC. The J gene is TRBJ1-2, the V gene TRBV7-2, with D hard to call. The germline CDR1 and CDR2 sequences are SGHTA and FQGNSA. The V end was cut by 7 bases, the J end by 2 bases, with 8 bases between. The CDR3 has 12 residues.

In DNA, the CDR3 is TGTGCCAGCAGTGAACCTCCGGGACTGTACACTGAAGCTTTCTTT. Translated, it gives CASSEPPGLYTEAFF. The gene calls are TRBV6-1 and TRBJ1-1, with a possible D match to TRBD1 (5 bases). Germline V gives CDR1 MNHNS, CDR2 SASEGT. The CDR3 runs to 15 residues. The V and J ends lost 2 bases and 3 bases respectively, with 13 bases between them.

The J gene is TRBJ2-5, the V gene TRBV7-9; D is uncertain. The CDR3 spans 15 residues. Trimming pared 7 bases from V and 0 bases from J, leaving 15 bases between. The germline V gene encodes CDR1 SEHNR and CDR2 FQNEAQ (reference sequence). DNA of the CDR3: TGTGCCAGCACCCCCTCCGATGGGTACCAAGAGACCCAGTACTTC. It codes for CASTPSDGYQETQYF.

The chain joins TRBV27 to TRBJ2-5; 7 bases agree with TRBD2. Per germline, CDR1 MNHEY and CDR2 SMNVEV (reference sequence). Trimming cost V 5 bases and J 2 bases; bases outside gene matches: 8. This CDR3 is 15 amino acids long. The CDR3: CASSRTPGGQETQYF. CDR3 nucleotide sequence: TGTGCCAGCAGTCGGACTCCCGGGGGGCAAGAGACCCAGTACTTC.

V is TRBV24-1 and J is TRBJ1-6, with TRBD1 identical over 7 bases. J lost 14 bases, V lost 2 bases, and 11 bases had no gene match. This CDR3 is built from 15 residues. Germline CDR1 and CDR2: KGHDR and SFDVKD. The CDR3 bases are TGTGCCACCAGTGATTCCGGGACAGCCAGGGGGGCCCTCCACTTT. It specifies CATSDSGTARGALHF.

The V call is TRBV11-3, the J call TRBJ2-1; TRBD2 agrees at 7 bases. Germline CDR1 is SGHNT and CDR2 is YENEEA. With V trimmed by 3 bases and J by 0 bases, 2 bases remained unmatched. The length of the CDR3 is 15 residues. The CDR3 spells CASSLGGASYNEQFF. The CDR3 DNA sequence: TGTGCCAGCAGCTTGGGAGGGGCCTCCTACAATGAGCAGTTCTTC.

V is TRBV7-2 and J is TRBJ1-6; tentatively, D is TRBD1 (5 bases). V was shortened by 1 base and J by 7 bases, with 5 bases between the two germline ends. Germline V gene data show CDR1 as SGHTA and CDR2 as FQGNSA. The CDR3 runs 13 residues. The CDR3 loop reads CASSLGTNSPLHF. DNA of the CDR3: TGTGCCAGCAGCTTAGGGACAAATTCACCCCTCCACTTT.

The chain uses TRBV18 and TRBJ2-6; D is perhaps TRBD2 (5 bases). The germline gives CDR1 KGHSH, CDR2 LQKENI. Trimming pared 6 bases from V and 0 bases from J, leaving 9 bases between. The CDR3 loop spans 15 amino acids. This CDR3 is CASSRAVSGANVLTF. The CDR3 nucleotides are TGTGCCAGCTCGCGAGCGGTCTCTGGGGCCAACGTCCTGACTTTC.

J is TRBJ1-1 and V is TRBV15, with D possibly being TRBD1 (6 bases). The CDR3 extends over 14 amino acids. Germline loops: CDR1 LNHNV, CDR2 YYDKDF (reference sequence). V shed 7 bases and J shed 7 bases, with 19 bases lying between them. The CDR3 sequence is CATNTGNRVDEAFF. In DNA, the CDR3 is TGTGCCACCAACACCGGGAACAGGGTTGATGAAGCTTTCTTT.

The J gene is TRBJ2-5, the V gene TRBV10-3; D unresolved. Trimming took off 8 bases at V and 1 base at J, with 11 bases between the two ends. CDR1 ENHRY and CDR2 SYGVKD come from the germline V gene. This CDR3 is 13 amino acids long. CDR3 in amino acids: CAIGWSPQETQYF. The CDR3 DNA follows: TGTGCCATCGGCTGGTCGCCCCAAGAGACCCAGTACTTC.

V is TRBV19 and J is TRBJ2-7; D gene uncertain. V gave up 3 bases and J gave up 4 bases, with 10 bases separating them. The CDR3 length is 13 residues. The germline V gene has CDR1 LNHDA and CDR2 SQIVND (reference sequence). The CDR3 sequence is CASSMSVGYEQYV. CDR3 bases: TGTGCCAGTAGTATGTCCGTCGGTTACGAGCAGTACGTC.

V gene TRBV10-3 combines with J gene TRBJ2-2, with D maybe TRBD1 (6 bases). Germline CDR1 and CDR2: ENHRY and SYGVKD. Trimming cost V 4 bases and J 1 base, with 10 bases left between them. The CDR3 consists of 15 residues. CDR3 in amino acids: CAISAGAMNTGELFF. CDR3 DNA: TGTGCCATCAGTGCAGGGGCCATGAACACCGGGGAGCTGTTTTTT.

The CDR3 DNA is TGTGCCAGCAGGGGACAGGGATCCTACGAGCAGTACGTC. Translating gives CASRGQGSYEQYV. The chain has TRBV2 and TRBJ2-7, with 9 bases aligning to TRBD1. The germline V gene has CDR1 SNHLY and CDR2 FYNNEI. The V and J ends lost 6 bases and 1 base, in that order; junction bases with no gene match: 1. The CDR3 length is 13 residues.

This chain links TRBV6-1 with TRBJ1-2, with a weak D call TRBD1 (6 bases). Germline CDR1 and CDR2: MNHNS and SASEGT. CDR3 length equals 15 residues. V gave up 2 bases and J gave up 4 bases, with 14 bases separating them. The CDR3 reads CASSERLQGIYGYTF. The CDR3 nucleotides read TGTGCCAGCAGTGAACGTCTTCAGGGGATCTATGGCTACACCTTC.

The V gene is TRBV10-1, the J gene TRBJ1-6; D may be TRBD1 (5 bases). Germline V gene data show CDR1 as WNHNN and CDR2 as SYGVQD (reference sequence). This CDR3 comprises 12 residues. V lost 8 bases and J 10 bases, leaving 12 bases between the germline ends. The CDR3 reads CASGGEGSPLHF. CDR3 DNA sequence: TGCGCCAGCGGGGGGGAGGGGTCACCCCTCCACTTT.